One and the same sample provided the 4 T cell receptor beta chains below, sequenced in a study of metastatic and nonmetastatic thyroid tumors. No patient received treatment before thyroid surgery. TCRdb ran MiXCR on the PCR reads. The table lists 25,000 to 30,000 clones, roughly 17% of them singletons. The sequencing sample was made of blood. These receptors were collected from a female donor with papillary thyroid cancer or a benign thyroid nodule (not recorded which). Some clones in this sample may be carry-over from other donors' samples.

This clone was found many times. The J gene is TRBJ2-6, the V gene TRBV28, with 9 nucleotides matching TRBD1. The junction had 19 bases not matched to a gene; V was cut back by 8 bases and J by 5 bases. The germline V gene has CDR1 MDHEN and CDR2 SYDVKM. The CDR3 spans 19 residues. In DNA form, the CDR3 reads TGTGCCAGCCTCCCGGGACAGGGATTGGCTGGGTGGAGGGCCAACGTCCTGACTTTC. Translated: CASLPGQGLAGWRANVLTF.

Ten or more counts support this clone. The V and J genes are TRBV5-8 and TRBJ1-6, with 8 nucleotides matching TRBD1. This CDR3 is built from 17 residues. Germline trimming cut 0 bases from V and 8 bases from J; bases unmatched to any gene: 10. Germline CDR1 reads SGHTS; CDR2 reads YDEGEE. The CDR3: CASSLEGAGGADSPLHF. CDR3 in DNA: TGTGCCAGCAGCTTGGAAGGGGCAGGGGGCGCGGATTCACCCCTCCACTTT.

Ten or more counts support this clone. The chain recombines TRBV10-2 with TRBJ2-5, with D perhaps TRBD2 (6 bases). The CDR3 length is 13 residues. Germline assignment: CDR1 WSHSY and CDR2 SAAADI. The V end lost 7 bases, the J end lost 4 bases, and 13 bases lay between the germline ends. DNA of the CDR3: TGCGCCAGCATGGGCGGGATAGGAGAGACCCAGTACTTC. Translating it yields CASMGGIGETQYF.

Many counts were recorded for this clone. The chain uses TRBV3-1 and TRBJ2-1, with TRBD1 as a possible D gene (5 bases). The CDR3 has 16 residues. Germline V gene lookup returns CDR1 LGHDT and CDR2 YNNKEL (reference sequence). V dropped 1 base and J dropped 10 bases, with 20 bases sitting between them. The CDR3 nucleotides are TGTGCCAGCAGCCAAGGTGGCAGGGCGGCGTTCGAGGAGCAGTTCTTC. Protein sequence: CASSQGGRAAFEEQFF.